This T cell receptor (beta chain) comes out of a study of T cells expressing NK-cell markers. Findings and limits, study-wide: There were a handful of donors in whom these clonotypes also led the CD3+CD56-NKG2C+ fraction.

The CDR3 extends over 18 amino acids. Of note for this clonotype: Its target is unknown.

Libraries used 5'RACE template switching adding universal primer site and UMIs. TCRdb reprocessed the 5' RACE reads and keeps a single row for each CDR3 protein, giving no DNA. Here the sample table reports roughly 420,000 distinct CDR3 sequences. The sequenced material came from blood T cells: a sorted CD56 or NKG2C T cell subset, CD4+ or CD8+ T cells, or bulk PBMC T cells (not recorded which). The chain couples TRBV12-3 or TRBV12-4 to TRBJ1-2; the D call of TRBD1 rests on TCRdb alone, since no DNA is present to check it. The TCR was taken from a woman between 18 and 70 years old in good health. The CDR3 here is CASSSARWKGPANYGYTF.